This T cell receptor beta chain was recorded in a study of T cell responses to AZD1222 COVID-19 vaccine. Study overall: Pooled samples include second doses given at about 4 or 12 weeks. The study, taken as a whole, reports: Once two AZD1222 doses were given, Spike-specific TCR breadth and depth went up. Clonal diversity may have been underestimated, and the donors were mostly white British, with more females than males.

The table came from immunoSEQ multiplex PCR; TCRdb's copy has only in-frame clones and leaves some out. The sample has 150,000 to 200,000 clones, approximately 88% seen once; the top ten hold 1.5% to 2%. Losses at the gene ends were 2 bases for V and 5 bases for J; bases not matched to a gene: 9. Germline CDR1 is MDHEN and CDR2 is SYDVKM. CDR3 size: 16 residues. Remarks on this clone: The antigen remains unidentified.

The input for sequencing was peripheral blood, taken on day 0 of AZD1222 vaccination. This receptor was identified in an adult in good health. This rearrangement joins TRBV28 to TRBJ1-2, with 9 bases identical to TRBD1. The CDR3 DNA sequence: TGTGCCAGCAGTTTACCGAATACAGGGGGCGGATATGGCTACACCTTC. Translated, it gives CASSLPNTGGGYGYTF.